This T cell receptor (beta chain) was sequenced during a study of blood T cell repertoires in COVID-19. Across the study: Specimens from acute and convalescent COVID-19 originated in the United States, Italy and Spain.

Profiled with immunoSEQ multiplex PCR; TCRdb holds only in-frame clones, not every one. The repertoire holds 240,000 or so clones, with approximately 87% as singletons. J lost 4 bases, V lost 5 bases, and 5 bases had no gene match. The CDR3 length is 15 residues. Germline lookup yields CDR1 LNHDA and CDR2 SQIVND (reference sequence). Sequences were obtained from peripheral blood. The gene calls are TRBV19 and TRBJ2-2, with TRBD1 matching 9 bases. The receptor's source is a man in his 60s with acute or convalescent COVID-19. The CDR3 region has the DNA TGTGCCAGTAGTGTCGGGACAGGGCCCACCGGGGAGCTGTTTTTT. As protein: CASSVGTGPTGELFF.